The 26 T cell receptor beta chains given below trace back to one sample, sequenced in a study of T-cell reconstitution after alpha-beta-depleted transplantation in children. Using unique molecular identifiers, the investigators prepared the TCRbeta library. Each CDR3 protein is one row after TCRdb ran MiXCR on the PCR reads. The sample lists around 580,000 distinct CDR3 sequences; over 25% were seen once. The sequencing used PBMCs, collected before TCRalphabeta/CD19-depleted stem cell transplant. These receptors originate from a boy younger than two with Wiskott-Aldrich syndrome, due to receive a stem cell transplant.

Only a few counts were recorded for this clonotype. J is TRBJ2-5 and V is TRBV6-5; possibly TRBD1 or TRBD2 for D (5 bases each). The CDR3 runs 13 residues. The germline gives CDR1 MNHEY, CDR2 SVGAGI. Trimming shortened V by 2 bases and J by 4 bases, and 8 bases separated the two germline ends. The chain's CDR3 is CASSYGGGETQYF. For the CDR3, the DNA is TGTGCCAGCAGTTACGGGGGTGGAGAGACCCAGTACTTC.

The chain recombines TRBV6-2 or TRBV6-3 with TRBJ2-1; D perhaps matches TRBD1 (5 bases). This CDR3 contains 15 residues. Germline V gene sequence: CDR1 MNHEY, CDR2 SVGEGT. V lost 7 bases to trimming and J lost 1 base, with 14 bases between them. The CDR3 reads CASTYNRQSYNEQFF. DNA for the CDR3: TGTGCCAGCACCTACAATAGACAGTCCTACAATGAGCAGTTCTTC.

The table lists this clonotype with a few counts. This sequence joins TRBV7-3 and TRBJ1-1; possibly TRBD1 for D (6 bases). The CDR3 totals 14 residues. V lost 5 bases to trimming and J lost 3 bases, with 13 bases between them. The germline V gene encodes CDR1 SGHTA and CDR2 FQGTGA. The CDR3 sequence: CASSLGGPYTEAFF. The DNA for the CDR3 is TGTGCCAGCAGCCTCGGGGGGCCGTACACTGAAGCTTTCTTT.

This clonotype was seen many times. V usage is TRBV5-6 and J usage is TRBJ2-3; D gene unclear. Germline loops: CDR1 SGHDT, CDR2 YYEEEE. Trimming took 0 bases from V and 4 from J, leaving 6 bases between them. CDR3 length: 13 amino acids. CDR3 protein: CASSLDLADTQYF. The CDR3 DNA is TGTGCCAGCAGCTTGGATCTGGCAGATACGCAGTATTTT.

In DNA form, the CDR3 reads TGCAGTGCTAGAGATCTTGGCGAGACCCAGTACTTC. This sequence encodes CSARDLGETQYF. The chain uses TRBV20-1 and TRBJ2-5; D is unresolved. The CDR3 is made up of 12 amino acids. Deletions cut 0 bases from V and 5 bases from J, with 7 bases between. Germline-derived CDR1 and CDR2 are DFQATT and SNEGSKA (reference sequence).

There are a few counts of this clonotype. The chain combines TRBV20-1 with TRBJ1-1; the D is unclear. Trimming pared 3 bases from V and 5 bases from J, leaving 7 bases between. Per germline, CDR1 DFQATT and CDR2 SNEGSKA (reference sequence). This CDR3 is 11 amino acids long. As DNA, the CDR3 is TGCAGTGCTAGGTTGGGAACTGAAGCTTTCTTT. Translated, it gives CSARLGTEAFF.

This clonotype has more than one count but fewer than ten. The genes are TRBV6-2 or TRBV6-3 and TRBJ2-5, with a possible D match to TRBD2 (6 bases). V lost 5 bases, J lost 0 bases, and 19 bases lay in between. Germline lookup yields CDR1 MNHEY and CDR2 SVGEGT. This CDR3 contains 17 residues. The CDR3 reads CASSSPLLAGYQETQYF. The CDR3 DNA sequence: TGTGCCAGCAGTAGCCCTCTACTAGCAGGGTACCAAGAGACCCAGTACTTC.

This clonotype has only a few counts. This sequence joins TRBV5-1 and TRBJ1-1; D is undetermined. CDR1 and CDR2 from the germline V gene are SGHRS and YFSETQ. Between the trimmed V and J ends, which lost 2 bases and 3 bases, there was a span of 14 bases. The CDR3 covers 15 residues. In DNA, the CDR3 is TGCGCCAGCAGCTTACGTGGGTGGGGTGACACTGAAGCTTTCTTT. It translates to CASSLRGWGDTEAFF.

In this sample, this clonotype turned up once. The chain links TRBV10-3 to TRBJ2-1; 7 bases align to TRBD2. This CDR3 contains 15 residues. Germline V gives CDR1 ENHRY, CDR2 SYGVKD. With 5 bases clipped from V and 11 bases from J, the junction kept 15 bases outside the gene matches. The chain's CDR3 is CAISSPSGAPSKQFF. In DNA form, the CDR3 reads TGTGCCATCAGTTCTCCTAGCGGTGCCCCTAGTAAGCAGTTCTTC.

This clonotype was observed a single time. The chain carries TRBV5-1 and TRBJ2-5, with D possibly called TRBD1 or TRBD2 (5 bases each). Germline CDR1 reads SGHRS; CDR2 reads YFSETQ. The CDR3 runs 15 residues. Trimming took 4 bases from V and 1 from J, leaving 14 bases between them. CDR3 in amino acids: CASSLGRTTQETQYF. The CDR3 region has the DNA TGCGCCAGCAGCCTGGGACGGACGACCCAAGAGACCCAGTACTTC.

The chain is built from TRBV29-1 and TRBJ1-3; the D gene is possibly TRBD1 (5 bases). V was pared by 6 bases and J by 3 bases, with 12 bases between. Germline lookup yields CDR1 SQVTM and CDR2 ANQGSEA. CDR3 size: 13 residues. The CDR3 bases are TGCAGCGTGCTTCGGGGGGGTGGAAACACCATATATTTT. It translates to CSVLRGGGNTIYF.

The rearrangement joins TRBV5-1 to TRBJ2-1; 8 bases align to TRBD2. Germline V gene data show CDR1 as SGHRS and CDR2 as YFSETQ. Unmatched junction bases numbered 10, after V lost 4 bases and J lost 7 bases. This CDR3 has 15 residues. The CDR3 nucleotides read TGCGCCAGCAGCGCAAGCGGGAGAAGGGATAATGAGCAGTTCTTC. It translates to CASSASGRRDNEQFF.

This clonotype has a handful of counts. The chain is built from TRBV12-3 or TRBV12-4 and TRBJ1-5, with a tentative D call TRBD1 (6 bases). This CDR3 is built from 13 residues. V lost 5 bases, J lost 6 bases, and 11 bases lay in between. The DNA for the CDR3 is TGTGCCAGCAGTCGGGGGCGCGGTCAGCCCCAGCATTTT. Translated, it gives CASSRGRGQPQHF.

This chain connects TRBV5-1 to TRBJ2-3; 10 nucleotides line up with TRBD1. The trim removed 1 base at V and 4 bases at J, leaving 15 bases unmatched. The CDR3 has 19 amino acids. Germline V lookup: CDR1 SGHRS, CDR2 YFSETQ. CDR3 DNA sequence: TGCGCCAGCAGCTTGATGGGGGACAGGGGAGCGGGAGTGGCAGATACGCAGTATTTT. Protein sequence: CASSLMGDRGAGVADTQYF. Combining the CDR3 with reference TRBV5-1 and TRBJ2-3 gives the whole variable domain KAGVTQTPRYLIKTRGQQVTLSCSPISGHRSVSWYQQTPGQGLQFLFEYFSETQRNKGNFPGRFSGRQFSNSRSEMNVSTLELGDSALYLCASSLMGDRGAGVADTQYFGPGTRLTVL.

V and J are TRBV7-6 and TRBJ2-7, with 10 bases identical to TRBD2. Trimming cost V 5 bases and J 4 bases; bases outside gene matches: 11. The length of the CDR3 is 16 residues. Germline CDR1 SGHVS, CDR2 FNYEAQ. The CDR3 DNA reads as TGTGCCAGCAGCGAAACCAGCGGGAGGGCCTTATACGAGCAGTACTTC. Its protein is CASSETSGRALYEQYF.

This clonotype was picked up a small number of times. This chain joins TRBV21-1 and TRBJ2-2; TRBD1 reflects the table's D call only, with no check against the DNA. TRBV21-1 is a known pseudogene. This CDR3 is 13 amino acids long. The CDR3 loop is CASSPWDRRELFF. The CDR3 nucleotides are TGTGCCAGCAGCCCCTGGGACAGGCGGGAGCTGTTTTTT.

This clonotype has more than one count but fewer than ten. The chain is built from TRBV5-1 and TRBJ2-5, with TRBD2 matching over 11 bases. CDR3 length: 16 residues. Germline V gene data show CDR1 as SGHRS and CDR2 as YFSETQ. Unmatched junction bases numbered 9, after V lost 4 bases and J lost 4 bases. CDR3 sequence (DNA): TGCGCCAGCAGCAACATAGCGGGAGGGCCTGGAGAGACCCAGTACTTC. Protein product: CASSNIAGGPGETQYF.

This clonotype was detected only a few times. The chain is built from TRBV13 and TRBJ2-3; D gene unclear. The V end lost 4 bases, the J end lost 8 bases, and 10 bases lay between the germline ends. CDR3 length equals 12 residues. Germline assignment: CDR1 PRHDT and CDR2 FYEKMQ (reference sequence). CDR3 sequence reads: CASSSIWGTQYF. In DNA, the CDR3 is TGTGCCAGCAGCTCAATATGGGGTACGCAGTATTTT.

This clonotype showed up just a few times. The chain couples TRBV9 to TRBJ1-2; possibly TRBD1 for D (6 bases). Trimming removed 0 bases from V and 8 bases from J, with 11 bases in between. Germline values: CDR1 SGDLS, CDR2 YYNGEE. The CDR3 consists of 13 residues. The DNA of the CDR3 is TGTGCCAGCAGCGTAGATCCAGGGGACGGCTACACCTTC. This sequence encodes CASSVDPGDGYTF. The variable domain in full, completed from reference TRBV9 and TRBJ1-2, reads DSGVTQTPKHLITATGQRVTLRCSPRSGDLSVYWYQQSLDQGLQFLIQYYNGEERAKGNILERFSAQQFPDLHSELNLSSLELGDSALYFCASSVDPGDGYTFGSGTRLTVV.

This clonotype occurred a few times. The chain uses TRBV5-1 and TRBJ2-3; D unresolved. Germline V gene lookup returns CDR1 SGHRS and CDR2 YFSETQ. The CDR3 sequence is 13 residues long. V dropped 4 bases and J dropped 2 bases, with 8 bases sitting between them. The DNA of the CDR3 is TGCGCCAGCAGCGGACCCGACACAGATACGCAGTATTTT. Protein product: CASSGPDTDTQYF. The variable domain in full, with the rest retrieved from reference TRBV5-1 and TRBJ2-3, is KAGVTQTPRYLIKTRGQQVTLSCSPISGHRSVSWYQQTPGQGLQFLFEYFSETQRNKGNFPGRFSGRQFSNSRSEMNVSTLELGDSALYLCASSGPDTDTQYFGPGTRLTVL.

This clonotype has only a few counts. V and J are TRBV25-1 and TRBJ2-5, with D perhaps matching TRBD2 (5 bases). V was clipped by 2 bases and J by 5 bases, with 15 bases between them. The CDR3 contains 15 residues. CDR1 is MGHDK, CDR2 SYGVNS, per germline. The CDR3 DNA follows: TGTGCCAGCAGTGAAGAAGGCGGGCCTCCGGAGACCCAGTACTTC. Translated: CASSEEGGPPETQYF.

The chain combines TRBV3-1 with TRBJ2-2, with D possibly being TRBD2 (5 bases). The V end was cut by 4 bases, the J end by 7 bases, with 13 bases between. The CDR3 length is 14 residues. Per the germline V gene, CDR1 is LGHDT and CDR2 is YNNKEL (reference sequence). CDR3 nucleotides: TGTGCCAGCAGCCCCACGGGGTACGGCGGGGAGCTGTTTTTT. The encoded protein is CASSPTGYGGELFF.

This clonotype was detected only a few times. The rearrangement links TRBV20-1 to TRBJ1-4; no firm D call. The V and J ends lost 0 bases and 4 bases respectively, with 6 bases between them. CDR1 and CDR2 (germline): DFQATT, SNEGSKA (reference sequence). The CDR3 has 13 amino acids. The CDR3 loop reads CSARDGRNEKLFF. Here the CDR3 DNA reads TGCAGTGCTAGAGATGGGCGTAATGAAAAACTGTTTTTT.

This chain connects TRBV6-1 to TRBJ2-7; 7 bases line up with TRBD2. This CDR3 has 14 amino acids. Germline CDR1 is MNHNS and CDR2 is SASEGT. The ends lost 6 bases at V and 3 bases at J; junction bases unmatched: 8. CDR3 bases: TGTGCCAGCAGATCCGGGACTATGTTCTACGAGCAGTACTTC. It translates to CASRSGTMFYEQYF.

This clonotype has only a few counts. J is TRBJ2-1 and V is TRBV10-3; TRBD2 agrees at 8 bases. There are 16 residues in the CDR3. V was clipped by 0 bases and J by 0 bases; unmatched bases: 1. Germline loops: CDR1 ENHRY, CDR2 SYGVKD. CDR3 bases: TGTGCCATCAGTGAGTCCGGGACTAGCTCCTACAATGAGCAGTTCTTC. Translated, it gives CAISESGTSSYNEQFF.

The J gene is TRBJ1-2, the V gene TRBV20-1, with a weak D call TRBD1 (5 bases). Germline lookup yields CDR1 DFQATT and CDR2 SNEGSKA (reference sequence). Trimming pared 3 bases from V and 4 bases from J, leaving 12 bases between. This CDR3 comprises 13 residues. CDR3 bases: TGCAGTGCTAGTAACCAGGGCAGCTATGGCTACACCTTC. Its translation: CSASNQGSYGYTF.